This T cell receptor (beta chain) was identified during a study of OX40 agonist ivuxolimab in advanced cancers. Clones were sequenced by immunoSEQ multiplex PCR, and TCRdb holds only the in-frame ones, with some missing. The table includes tens of thousands of clones, just under 85% detected once. V was clipped by 3 bases and J by 2 bases; unmatched bases: 11. Germline CDR1 reads LNHDA; CDR2 reads SQIVND (reference sequence). The CDR3 spans 18 residues. The genes are TRBV19 and TRBJ2-3; 10 positions match TRBD2. The receptor comes from an adult with an advanced solid tumor such as melanoma, head and neck, liver or kidney cancer. The source material was CD4+ or CD8+ T cells sorted from blood, sampled in a trial of the OX40 agonist ivuxolimab. CDR3 sequence reads: CASSIWDSGGLLTDTQYF. For the CDR3, the DNA is TGTGCCAGTAGTATTTGGGATAGCGGGGGGCTCCTCACAGATACGCAGTATTTT.